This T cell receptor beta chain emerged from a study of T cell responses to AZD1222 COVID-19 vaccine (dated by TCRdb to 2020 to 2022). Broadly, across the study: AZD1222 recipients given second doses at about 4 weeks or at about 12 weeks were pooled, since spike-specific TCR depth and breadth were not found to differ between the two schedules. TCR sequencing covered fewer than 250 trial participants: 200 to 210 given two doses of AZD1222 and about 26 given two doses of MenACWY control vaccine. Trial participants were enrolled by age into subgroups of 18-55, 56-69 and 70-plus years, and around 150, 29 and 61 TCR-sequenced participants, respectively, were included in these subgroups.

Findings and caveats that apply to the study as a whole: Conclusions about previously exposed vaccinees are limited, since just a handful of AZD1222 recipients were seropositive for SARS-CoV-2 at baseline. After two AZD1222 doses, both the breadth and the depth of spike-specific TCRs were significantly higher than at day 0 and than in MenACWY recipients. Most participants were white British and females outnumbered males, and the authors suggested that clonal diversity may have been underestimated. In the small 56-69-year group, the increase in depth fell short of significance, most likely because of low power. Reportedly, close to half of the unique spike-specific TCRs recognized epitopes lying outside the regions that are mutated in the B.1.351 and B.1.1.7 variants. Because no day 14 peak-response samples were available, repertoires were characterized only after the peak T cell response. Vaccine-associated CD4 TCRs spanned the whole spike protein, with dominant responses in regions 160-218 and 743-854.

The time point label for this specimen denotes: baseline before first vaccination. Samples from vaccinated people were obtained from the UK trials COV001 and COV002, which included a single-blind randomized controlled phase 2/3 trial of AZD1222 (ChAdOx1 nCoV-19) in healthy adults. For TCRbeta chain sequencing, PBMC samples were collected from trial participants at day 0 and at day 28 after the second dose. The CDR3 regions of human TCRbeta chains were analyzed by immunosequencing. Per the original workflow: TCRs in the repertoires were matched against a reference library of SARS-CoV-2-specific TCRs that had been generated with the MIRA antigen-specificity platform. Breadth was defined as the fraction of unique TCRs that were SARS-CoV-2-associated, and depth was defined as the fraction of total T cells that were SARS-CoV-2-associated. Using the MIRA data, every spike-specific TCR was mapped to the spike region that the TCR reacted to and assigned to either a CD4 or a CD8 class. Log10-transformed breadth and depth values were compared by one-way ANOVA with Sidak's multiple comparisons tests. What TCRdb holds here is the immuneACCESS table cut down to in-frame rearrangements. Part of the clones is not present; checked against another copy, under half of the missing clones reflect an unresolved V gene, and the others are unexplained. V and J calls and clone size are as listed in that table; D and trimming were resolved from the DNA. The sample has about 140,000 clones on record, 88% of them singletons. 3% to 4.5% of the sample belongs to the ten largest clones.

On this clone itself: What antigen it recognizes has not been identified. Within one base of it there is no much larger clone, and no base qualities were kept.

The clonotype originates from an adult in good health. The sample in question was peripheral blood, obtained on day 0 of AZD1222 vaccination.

The DNA sequence is as follows: TGCGCCAGCCCGGGCCCAAGGGTACGGGAGACCCAGTACTTC. It translates as CASPGPRVRETQYF. The rearrangement combines TRBV5-1 with TRBJ2-5; the D gene assignment is ambiguous. The germline V gene specifies SGHRS as CDR1 and YFSETQ as CDR2. Including cysteine and phenylalanine, the CDR3 has 14 amino acids. Only the CDR3 DNA stays, 42 bases, in frame from base 1. Deletion took 7 bases off V and 5 bases off J, with a span of 18 bases between the germline ends. Where the CDR3 stops, the reference TRBV5-1 and TRBJ2-5 genes take over; the full variable domain is KAGVTQTPRYLIKTRGQQVTLSCSPISGHRSVSWYQQTPGQGLQFLFEYFSETQRNKGNFPGRFSGRQFSNSRSEMNVSTLELGDSALYLCASPGPRVRETQYFGPGTRLLVL.